One sample yielded the 18 T cell receptor beta chains listed below, sequenced in a study of blood T cell repertoires in COVID-19. This table comes from immunoSEQ multiplex PCR, and its TCRdb copy is limited to in-frame clones, with some not included. The repertoire holds 200,000 or so clones, 70% to 85% seen once, with about 5% in the top ten. What was sequenced was peripheral blood. The source of these receptors is a woman in her 30s with acute or convalescent COVID-19.

This clone was detected once. The chain joins TRBV2 to TRBJ1-2, with D possibly being TRBD1 (5 bases). CDR1 and CDR2 (germline): SNHLY, FYNNEI. This CDR3 has 14 amino acids. V was pared by 8 bases and J by 5 bases, with 18 bases between. CDR3 in amino acids: CASSGSPSLYGYTF. CDR3 nucleotide sequence: TGTGCCAGCTCAGGGTCCCCCTCCCTTTATGGCTACACCTTC.

V usage is TRBV27 and J usage is TRBJ1-2; no clear D gene. Germline V gene data show CDR1 as MNHEY and CDR2 as SMNVEV (reference sequence). V dropped 0 bases and J dropped 4 bases, with 6 bases sitting between them. The CDR3 loop spans 13 amino acids. CDR3 in DNA: TGTGCCAGCAGTTTATCTTCGGGCTATGGCTACACCTTC. Amino acid sequence: CASSLSSGYGYTF.

The chain has TRBV28 and TRBJ1-4, with 9 nucleotides matching TRBD1. V shed 5 bases, J shed 5 bases, and the junction held 9 bases outside the gene matches. Germline V gene sequence: CDR1 MDHEN, CDR2 SYDVKM. CDR3 size: 16 residues. The CDR3 loop is CASSAFAGTGNEKLFF. As DNA, the CDR3 is TGTGCCAGCAGTGCTTTTGCCGGGACAGGGAATGAAAAACTGTTTTTT.

The chain links TRBV10-1 to TRBJ1-5, with D perhaps TRBD1 (6 bases). Trimming took off 6 bases at V and 0 bases at J, with 15 bases between the two ends. The CDR3 consists of 16 residues. The germline V gene encodes CDR1 WNHNN and CDR2 SYGVQD (reference sequence). The CDR3 region is CASRETRQDSNQPQHF. The CDR3 region has the DNA TGCGCCAGCAGAGAGACGCGACAGGATAGCAATCAGCCCCAGCATTTT.

The chain joins TRBV2 to TRBJ2-3; D unresolved. This CDR3 is 13 amino acids long. CDR1 SNHLY and CDR2 FYNNEI come from the germline V gene. The V gene lost 8 bases and the J gene lost 2 bases, with 11 bases spanning the gap. CDR3 in amino acids: CASQREVTDTQYF. CDR3 sequence (DNA): TGTGCCAGCCAACGAGAAGTCACAGATACGCAGTATTTT.

The V gene is TRBV14, the J gene TRBJ1-1; D gene uncertain. With 3 bases removed from V and 0 bases from J, the gap between germline ends came to 5 bases. CDR1 is SGHDN and CDR2 is FVKESK in the germline V gene. This CDR3 comprises 13 residues. The CDR3: CASSQNLNTEAFF. For the CDR3, the DNA is TGTGCCAGCAGCCAGAACTTGAACACTGAAGCTTTCTTT.

This clone was seen only a few times. The V call is TRBV6-1, the J call TRBJ1-5; weak D call: TRBD1 (5 bases). Germline loops: CDR1 MNHNS, CDR2 SASEGT. This CDR3 has 12 residues. Trimming removed 3 bases from V and 6 bases from J, with 6 bases in between. The CDR3 DNA follows: TGTGCCAGCAGTGACGGGGGTCAGCCCCAGCATTTT. It specifies CASSDGGQPQHF.

The chain uses TRBV5-1 and TRBJ2-1; no firm D call. Trimming took off 4 bases at V and 15 bases at J, with 17 bases between the two ends. The CDR3 has 12 amino acids. Germline CDR1 is SGHRS and CDR2 is YFSETQ. CDR3: CASSPPTFLWFF. CDR3 nucleotides: TGCGCCAGCAGCCCCCCCACTTTTCTATGGTTCTTC.

This chain joins TRBV2 and TRBJ2-1, with unresolved D. Germline V CDR1 and CDR2: SNHLY, FYNNEI. CDR3 length: 14 residues. Trimming pared 8 bases from V and 0 bases from J, leaving 11 bases between. CDR3 nucleotide sequence: TGTGCCAGCGGTCTACAGAGCTCCTACAATGAGCAGTTCTTC. Amino acids: CASGLQSSYNEQFF.

Points on this clone: The junction shows a germline mismatch at one end, possibly a read error. The chain combines TRBV19 with TRBJ2-5, with D perhaps matching TRBD1 (5 bases). From germline, CDR1 is LNHDA and CDR2 SQIVND (reference sequence). The CDR3 is 11 residues long. CDR3 sequence (DNA): TGTGCCGGCCAAAAGGGGCCCCAAGCCCACTTC. Its translation is CAGQKGPQAHF.

A remark on this clone: Relative to the germline gene, one junction end is altered; a read error may explain this. The CDR3 nucleotides read TGTGCCAGCTCATCACCAGGGGTGACTGGAGCTTTCTTT. Translated, it gives CASSSPGVTGAFF. This rearrangement joins TRBV18 to TRBJ1-1, with D possibly TRBD1 on 6 matching bases. CDR3 length equals 13 residues. Germline loops: CDR1 KGHSH, CDR2 LQKENI.

CDR3 loop: CASSPIFSGGQETQYF. The CDR3 region has the DNA TGTGCCAGCTCACCAATCTTTTCAGGCGGGCAAGAGACCCAGTACTTC. The V and J genes are TRBV18 and TRBJ2-5; TRBD2 is a possible D gene (5 bases). Germline V gene lookup returns CDR1 KGHSH and CDR2 LQKENI. V shed 2 bases and J shed 2 bases, with 15 bases lying between them. This CDR3 region has 16 residues.

This chain joins TRBV28 and TRBJ1-2, with D possibly matching TRBD1 (6 bases). V was shortened by 10 bases and J by 1 base, with 19 bases between the two germline ends. CDR1 is MDHEN and CDR2 is SYDVKM in the germline V gene. CDR3 size: 15 residues. The CDR3 DNA is TGTGCCACCTCAATAGGGGGGGTAGATAACTATGGCTACACCTTC. Translation gives CATSIGGVDNYGYTF.

The chain has TRBV6-5 and TRBJ1-1; D might be TRBD1 (6 bases). The V end lost 2 bases, the J end lost 6 bases, and 16 bases lay between the germline ends. From germline, CDR1 is MNHEY and CDR2 SVGAGI. This CDR3 comprises 15 residues. The CDR3 reads CASSYRPQGPAEAFF. CDR3 DNA: TGTGCCAGCAGTTACCGTCCACAGGGTCCCGCTGAAGCTTTCTTT.

This chain uses TRBV25-1 with TRBJ1-1; the D gene is possibly TRBD1 (6 bases). Germline V gene data show CDR1 as MGHDK and CDR2 as SYGVNS. V dropped 6 bases and J dropped 3 bases, with 14 bases sitting between them. There are 14 residues in the CDR3. This CDR3 reads CASRGTGKDTEAFF. The CDR3 DNA reads as TGTGCCAGCAGGGGAACAGGGAAGGACACTGAAGCTTTCTTT.

This rearrangement joins TRBV2 to TRBJ2-7; 11 positions match TRBD2. In germline, CDR1 is SNHLY, CDR2 FYNNEI. This CDR3 spans 14 amino acids. V gave up 10 bases and J gave up 6 bases; unmatched junction bases: 11. CDR3 in amino acids: CAIRTFLAGGEQYF. CDR3 nucleotide sequence: TGTGCCATCAGAACGTTCCTAGCGGGAGGCGAGCAGTACTTC.

V and J are TRBV27 and TRBJ1-1, with unresolved D. Trimming left V 5 bases short and J 2 bases short, with 6 bases between. CDR1 is MNHEY, CDR2 SMNVEV, per germline (reference sequence). The CDR3 sequence is 12 residues long. The CDR3: CASSQRNTEAFF. CDR3 bases: TGTGCCAGCAGTCAGCGTAACACTGAAGCTTTCTTT.

V and J are TRBV3-1 (or the pseudogene TRBV3-2) and TRBJ2-1, with D possibly being TRBD2 (6 bases). V was shortened by 0 bases and J by 3 bases, with 12 bases between the two germline ends. The CDR3 spans 16 residues. Germline CDR1 LGHDT, CDR2 YNNKEL (reference sequence). CDR3 nucleotides: TGTGCCAGCAGCCAAGATGGGCTGCGGGGCTACAATGAGCAGTTCTTC. Its translation: CASSQDGLRGYNEQFF.